This entry is about one TCR beta chain. The PCR had 60 Vbeta and 13 Jbeta primers. Assay used: immunoSEQ multiplex PCR; TCRdb lists only in-frame clones, some missing. The top ten hold around 4.8% of the sample, which has more than 95,000 clones, just under 75% seen once. CDR3 length: 15 amino acids. The V end was cut by 4 bases, the J end by 4 bases, with 19 bases between. Germline V gene lookup returns CDR1 SQVTM and CDR2 ANQGSEA. This sample was taken from a study of cytomegalovirus exposure and HLA in healthy donors. J is TRBJ1-1 and V is TRBV29-1, with D uncertain. Sequenced: PBMCs. This TCR was sampled from a man in his fifties or sixties in good health and CMV-seropositive. CDR3 region: CSVGAGWAMSTEAFF. CDR3 bases: TGCAGCGTTGGGGCAGGATGGGCCATGAGCACTGAAGCTTTCTTT. Using reference TRBV29-1 and TRBJ1-1 for the parts outside the CDR3, the full variable domain is SAVISQKPSRDICQRGTSLTIQCQVDSQVTMMFWYRQQPGQSLTLIATANQGSEATYESGFVIDKFPISRPNLTFSTLTVSNMSPEDSSIYLCSVGAGWAMSTEAFFGQGTRLTVV.